This T cell receptor beta chain appears in the sequencing data of a study of T cell responses to AZD1222 COVID-19 vaccine. Study-wide background: It was second doses at about 4 or about 12 weeks that were pooled. Study-wide points: Dominant at 160-218 and 743-854, vaccine-associated CD4 TCRs also spanned spike.

Between the trimmed V and J ends, which lost 3 bases and 3 bases, there was a span of 4 bases. Germline V gene sequence: CDR1 SNHLY, CDR2 FYNNEI. This CDR3 has 12 amino acids. With respect to this clone: Its antigen is not identified.

TCRdb's table, derived via immunoSEQ multiplex PCR, lists solely in-frame clones and lacks some. Among more than 75,000 clones, 75% to 90% were seen once, and the ten largest hold 7.5%. The receptor comes from an adult in good health. V and J are TRBV2 and TRBJ2-3; the D is unclear. Sequences were derived from peripheral blood, sampled on day 0 of AZD1222 vaccination. In nucleotides, the CDR3 is TGTGCCAGCAGTGATCTTACAGATACGCAGTATTTT. Its protein is CASSDLTDTQYF.